Listed below are T cell receptor beta chains from one sample, sequenced in a study of blood T cell repertoires in COVID-19. Using immunoSEQ multiplex PCR, the repertoire was profiled, and TCRdb retains in-frame clones only, with some absent. The sample consists of under 300,000 clones, 80% to 90% of them appearing once. The material sequenced was peripheral blood. Source of these receptors: an older woman with acute or convalescent COVID-19. Each CDR3 is given with its conserved first and last residue. Each record gives: V gene, J gene, clone size, D gene, CDR3 DNA, CDR3 protein. The D gene is left open where the match is weak. A row's size may be missing; if present it is once, few, many or a size class.

V gene: TRBV11-2; J gene: TRBJ1-1; clone size: .; D gene: .; CDR3 DNA: TGTGCCAGCTCTCGTGATGGGGCAGGCTTCGAAGCTTTCTTT; CDR3 protein: CASSRDGAGFEAFF
V gene: TRBV2; J gene: TRBJ1-2; clone size: .; D gene: .; CDR3 DNA: TGTGCCAGCAGTTCCAGGGTCTGGGGCTACACCTTC; CDR3 protein: CASSSRVWGYTF
V gene: TRBV5-1; J gene: TRBJ1-4; clone size: .; D gene: TRBD1; CDR3 DNA: TGCGCCAGCAGCTTGGTACCTACGGGACAGGGGGCTGAAAAACTGTTTTTT; CDR3 protein: CASSLVPTGQGAEKLFF
V gene: TRBV14; J gene: TRBJ2-3; clone size: .; D gene: .; CDR3 DNA: TGTGCCAGCAGCGTAACCGGAGCTAGCACAGATACGCAGTATTTT; CDR3 protein: CASSVTGASTDTQYF
V gene: TRBV4-2; J gene: TRBJ1-2; clone size: once; D gene: .; CDR3 DNA: TGTGCCAGCAGCCCCCAAACCGGCGGGGGAGTACACTATGGCTACACCTTC; CDR3 protein: CASSPQTGGGVHYGYTF
V gene: TRBV19; J gene: TRBJ1-2; clone size: .; D gene: TRBD1; CDR3 DNA: TGTGCCAGTAGTACTTCAGGGGGGTTTAACTATGGCTACACCTTC; CDR3 protein: CASSTSGGFNYGYTF
V gene: TRBV5-1; J gene: TRBJ2-3; clone size: .; D gene: TRBD1; CDR3 DNA: TGCGCCAGCAGCTTCGGGACAGGGGGCTTGGCGCAGTATTTT; CDR3 protein: CASSFGTGGLAQYF
V gene: TRBV2; J gene: TRBJ1-6; clone size: .; D gene: TRBD1; CDR3 DNA: TGTGCCAGCAGTGGACAGGGGGCAGGTTCACCCCTCCACTTT; CDR3 protein: CASSGQGAGSPLHF
V gene: TRBV19; J gene: TRBJ1-2; clone size: .; D gene: .; CDR3 DNA: TGTGCCAGTACCCGACAGTTCGGCTATGGCTACACCTTC; CDR3 protein: CASTRQFGYGYTF
V gene: TRBV27; J gene: TRBJ2-7; clone size: .; D gene: .; CDR3 DNA: TGTGCCAGCAGTCCGCCAGGAGGCATCTACGAGCAGTACTTC; CDR3 protein: CASSPPGGIYEQYF
V gene: TRBV6-5; J gene: TRBJ1-6; clone size: .; D gene: TRBD1; CDR3 DNA: TGTGCCAGGACAGGGATGAATTCACCCCTCCACTTT; CDR3 protein: CARTGMNSPLHF
V gene: TRBV7-8; J gene: TRBJ2-1; clone size: .; D gene: TRBD2; CDR3 DNA: TGTGCCAGCAGCCGGATGACTAGCGGGGTTCCTTATGAGCAGTTCTTC; CDR3 protein: CASSRMTSGVPYEQFF